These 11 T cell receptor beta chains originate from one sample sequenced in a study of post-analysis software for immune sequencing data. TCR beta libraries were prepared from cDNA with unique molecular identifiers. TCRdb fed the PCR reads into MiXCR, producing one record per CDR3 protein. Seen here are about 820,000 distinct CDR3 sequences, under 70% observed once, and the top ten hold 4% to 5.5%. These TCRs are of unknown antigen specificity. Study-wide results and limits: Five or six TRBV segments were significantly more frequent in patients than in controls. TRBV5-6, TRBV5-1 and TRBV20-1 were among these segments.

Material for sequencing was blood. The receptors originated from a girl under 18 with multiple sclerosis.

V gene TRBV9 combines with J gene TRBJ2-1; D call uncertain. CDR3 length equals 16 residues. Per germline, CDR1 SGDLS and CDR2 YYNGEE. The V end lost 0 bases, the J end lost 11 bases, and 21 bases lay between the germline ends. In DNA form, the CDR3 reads TGTGCCAGCAGCGTAGAACAAGGCCAGCGTAGTTTGAAGCAGTTCTTC. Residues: CASSVEQGQRSLKQFF. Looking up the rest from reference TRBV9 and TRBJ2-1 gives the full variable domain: DSGVTQTPKHLITATGQRVTLRCSPRSGDLSVYWYQQSLDQGLQFLIQYYNGEERAKGNILERFSAQQFPDLHSELNLSSLELGDSALYFCASSVEQGQRSLKQFFGPGTRLTVL.

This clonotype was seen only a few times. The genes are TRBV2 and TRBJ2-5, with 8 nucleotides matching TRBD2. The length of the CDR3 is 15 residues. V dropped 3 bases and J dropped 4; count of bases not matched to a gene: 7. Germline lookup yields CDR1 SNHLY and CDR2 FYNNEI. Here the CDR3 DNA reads TGTGCCAGCAGTGATGGGCTAGCGGGTTCAGAGACCCAGTACTTC. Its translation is CASSDGLAGSETQYF.

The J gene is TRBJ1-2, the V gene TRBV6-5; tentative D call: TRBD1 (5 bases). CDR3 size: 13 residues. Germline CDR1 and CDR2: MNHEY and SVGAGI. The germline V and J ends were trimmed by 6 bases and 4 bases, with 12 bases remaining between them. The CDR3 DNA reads TGTGCCAGCAGCCCAGGGTCGATCTATGGCTACACCTTC. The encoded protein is CASSPGSIYGYTF.

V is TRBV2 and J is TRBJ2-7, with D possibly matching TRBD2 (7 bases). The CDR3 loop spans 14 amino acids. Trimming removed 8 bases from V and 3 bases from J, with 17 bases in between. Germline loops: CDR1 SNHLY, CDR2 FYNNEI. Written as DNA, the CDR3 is TGTGCCAGCGGTAGGGGGGGCCAGGACTACGAGCAGTACTTC. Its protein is CASGRGGQDYEQYF.

The CDR3 here is CSARALTGAAQETQYF. For the CDR3, the DNA is TGCAGTGCTAGAGCTTTAACGGGCGCGGCACAAGAGACCCAGTACTTC. This sequence joins TRBV20-1 and TRBJ2-5, with unresolved D. This CDR3 contains 16 residues. Germline loops: CDR1 DFQATT, CDR2 SNEGSKA (reference sequence). V shed 1 base and J shed 2 bases, with 17 bases lying between them.

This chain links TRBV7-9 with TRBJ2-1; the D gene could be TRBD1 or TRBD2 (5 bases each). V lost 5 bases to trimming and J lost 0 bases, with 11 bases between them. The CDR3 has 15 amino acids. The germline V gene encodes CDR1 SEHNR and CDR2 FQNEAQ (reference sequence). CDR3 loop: CASSIGTVSYNEQFF. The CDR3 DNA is TGTGCCAGCAGCATCGGGACGGTCTCCTACAATGAGCAGTTCTTC.

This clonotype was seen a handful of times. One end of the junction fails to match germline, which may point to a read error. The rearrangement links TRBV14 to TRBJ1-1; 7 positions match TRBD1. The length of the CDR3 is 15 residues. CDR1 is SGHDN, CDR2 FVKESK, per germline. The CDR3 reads CASTQGLGQPREAFF. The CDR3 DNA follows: TGTGCCAGCACCCAAGGGCTGGGACAGCCCCGTGAAGCTTTCTTT.

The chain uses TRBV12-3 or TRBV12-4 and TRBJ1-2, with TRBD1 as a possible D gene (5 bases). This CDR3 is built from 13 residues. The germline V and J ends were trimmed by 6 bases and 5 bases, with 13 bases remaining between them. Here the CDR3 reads CASRRGLEYGYTF. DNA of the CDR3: TGTGCCAGCAGACGGGGGTTGGAGTATGGCTACACCTTC.

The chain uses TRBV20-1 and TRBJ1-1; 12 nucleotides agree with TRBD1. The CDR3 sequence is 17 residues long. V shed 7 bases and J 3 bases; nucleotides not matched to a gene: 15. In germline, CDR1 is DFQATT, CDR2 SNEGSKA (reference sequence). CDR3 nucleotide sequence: TGCAGTGTTAACCCCGGGGGACAGGGGGCGCGGGACACTGAAGCTTTCTTT. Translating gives CSVNPGGQGARDTEAFF.

As DNA, the CDR3 is TGCAGCGTCAATGAGCAGTTCTTC. Translation gives CSVNEQFF. V and J are TRBV29-1 and TRBJ2-1; D is uncertain. V gave up 6 bases and J gave up 6 bases, with 0 bases separating them. CDR3 length: 8 residues. Germline V gene sequence: CDR1 SQVTM, CDR2 ANQGSEA.

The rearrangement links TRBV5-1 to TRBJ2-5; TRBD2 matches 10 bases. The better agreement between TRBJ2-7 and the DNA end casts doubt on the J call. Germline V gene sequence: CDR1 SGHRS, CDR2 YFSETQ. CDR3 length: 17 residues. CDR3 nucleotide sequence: TGCGCCAGCAGCGTCTCGGCCCGGACTAGCGGTACCTACGAGCAGTACTTC. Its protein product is CASSVSARTSGTYEQYF.